A single sample is the source of the 13 T cell receptor beta chains below, sequenced in a study of shared clonotypes between healthy human individuals (dated by TCRdb to 2018 to 2021). The library relied on the immunoSEQ multiplex PCR assay. TCRdb holds this immuneACCESS table with in-frame rearrangements only. Some clones are missing; in checked studies, unresolved V genes explain under half, and the rest has no known cause. Within this sample are approximately 400,000 clones, with approximately 97% of them counted one time only. Clones ranked in the top ten supply approximately 0.32% of the sample. The sequencing input was memory CD8+ T cells sorted from blood. Sample cell subset or site, as interpreted from the label and publication: CD45RO+ cells pooled with CCR7-negative TemRA cells. Receptors were obtained from a young man in good health.

The table lists this clone with a count of one. This sequence joins TRBV5-6 and TRBJ2-3; no definite D call. V gave up 1 base and J gave up 8 bases, with 14 bases separating them. Germline values: CDR1 SGHDT, CDR2 YYEEEE. This CDR3 has 14 amino acids. The CDR3 DNA is TGTGCCAGCAGCTTGCCGACCCGGCTTGGTACGCAGTATTTT. Its translation is CASSLPTRLGTQYF.

This CDR3 reads CASGSGLSTQYF. The CDR3 coding sequence is TGTGCCAGCGGTTCGGGCCTGTCTACGCAGTATTTT. The chain links TRBV9 to TRBJ2-3, with unresolved D. The CDR3 spans 12 residues. The germline V gene encodes CDR1 SGDLS and CDR2 YYNGEE. V lost 7 bases to trimming and J lost 8 bases, with 14 bases between them.

V usage is TRBV7-8 and J usage is TRBJ2-1; D could derive from TRBD1 or TRBD2 (5 bases each). Germline V gene data show CDR1 as SGHVS and CDR2 as FQNEAQ. V lost 7 bases and J 0 bases, leaving 13 bases between the germline ends. The CDR3 sequence is 15 residues long. The DNA of the CDR3 is TGTGCCAGCACCTGGGACCCTAGCTCCTACAATGAGCAGTTCTTC. Amino acids: CASTWDPSSYNEQFF.

The chain joins TRBV6-6 to TRBJ2-5; D may correspond to TRBD1 or TRBD2 (5 bases each). V lost 6 bases, J lost 5 bases, and 22 bases lay in between. There are 16 residues in the CDR3. CDR1 is MNHNY and CDR2 is SVGAGI in the germline V gene (reference sequence). The CDR3 DNA sequence: TGTGCCAGCAGCATACCCGGGAAGGGGATATGGGAGACCCAGTACTTC. Encoded protein: CASSIPGKGIWETQYF.

Here the CDR3 reads CASSIYGMGLNTEAFF. CDR3 nucleotide sequence: TGTGCCAGTAGTATTTACGGGATGGGGCTGAACACTGAAGCTTTCTTT. The gene calls are TRBV19 and TRBJ1-1; possibly TRBD1 for D (5 bases). CDR3 length: 16 amino acids. V was shortened by 3 bases and J by 0 bases, with 14 bases between the two germline ends. CDR1 LNHDA and CDR2 SQIVND come from the germline V gene (reference sequence).

As regards this clone: A junction boundary mismatches the germline segment, possibly from a read error. CDR3 nucleotides: TGTGCCAGTAGTCCGAAGGGGCTAGCGGGATCAGTTCTGCACTTC. It translates to CASSPKGLAGSVLHF. V usage is TRBV19 and J usage is TRBJ2-7, with 9 bases matching TRBD2. The CDR3 is 15 amino acids. Germline lookup yields CDR1 LNHDA and CDR2 SQIVND (reference sequence).

The J gene is TRBJ2-5, the V gene TRBV19, with D uncertain. Germline V gives CDR1 LNHDA, CDR2 SQIVND (reference sequence). The CDR3 length is 12 residues. The ends were cut back, 3 bases at V and 5 bases at J, with 7 bases in the middle. CDR3 region: CASSILGETQYF. CDR3 nucleotides: TGTGCCAGTAGTATCTTGGGGGAGACCCAGTACTTC.

This chain connects TRBV28 to TRBJ2-7; 7 nucleotides align to TRBD2. Germline CDR1 reads MDHEN; CDR2 reads SYDVKM. This CDR3 spans 14 amino acids. After removal of 4 bases from V and 1 base from J, the junction contained 4 bases not matched to a gene. The CDR3 sequence: CASSSPGGSYEQYF. The CDR3 bases are TGTGCCAGCAGTTCCCCGGGAGGTTCCTACGAGCAGTACTTC.

This clone was recorded only once. This chain links TRBV2 with TRBJ2-5; 7 bases match TRBD2. The CDR3 loop spans 16 amino acids. J was trimmed by 1 base and V by 8 bases; bases with no gene match: 13. Looked up from germline, CDR1 is SNHLY and CDR2 is FYNNEI. CDR3 sequence (DNA): TGTGCCAGCCTTCCTTTGGGGGGAGGGCCCCAAGAGACCCAGTACTTC. Its translation is CASLPLGGGPQETQYF.

Comment on this clone: Other DNA sequences in the sample encode the same CDR3. CDR3 sequence: CASSLRGQGDGYTF. DNA for the CDR3: TGTGCCAGCAGCTTAAGGGGGCAGGGGGATGGCTACACCTTC. This chain uses TRBV7-9 with TRBJ1-2, with TRBD1 identical over 7 bases. The CDR3 contains 14 residues. V shed 2 bases and J 6 bases; nucleotides not matched to a gene: 6. The germline CDR1 and CDR2 sequences are SEHNR and FQNEAQ (reference sequence).

This clone was observed once. CDR3 sequence: CSVAPGLASYEQYF. DNA for the CDR3: TGCAGCGTTGCCCCGGGACTAGCGTCGTACGAGCAGTACTTC. The chain uses TRBV29-1 and TRBJ2-7; 10 bases agree with TRBD2. V dropped 4 bases and J dropped 4; count of bases not matched to a gene: 7. The germline gives CDR1 SQVTM, CDR2 ANQGSEA. The CDR3 runs 14 residues.

V usage is TRBV29-1 and J usage is TRBJ2-3; 8 nucleotides agree with TRBD2. CDR1 and CDR2 (germline): SQVTM, ANQGSEA. The CDR3 totals 13 residues. This CDR3 is CNIRAGVTDTQYF. Written as DNA, the CDR3 is TGCAACATTCGAGCGGGAGTCACAGATACGCAGTATTTT.

The DNA of the CDR3 is TGTGCCAGCAGTTATGGGCAGGGGGAGACTCGCTACGAGCAGTACTTC. Protein: CASSYGQGETRYEQYF. The chain carries TRBV6-5 and TRBJ2-7; 7 bases line up with TRBD1. V shed 3 bases and J 3 bases; nucleotides not matched to a gene: 11. This CDR3 region has 16 residues. Germline assignment: CDR1 MNHEY and CDR2 SVGAGI.